A single sample gave rise to the 7 T cell receptor beta chains below, sequenced in a study of T cells in Graves' hyperthyroidism and ophthalmopathy. Researchers took RNA transcripts and amplified the TCR beta CDR3 regions from them. Primed by the HTBI set, a first-round RT-PCR was run on the TCR CDR3. TCRdb fed the multiplex PCR reads into MiXCR, producing one record per CDR3 protein. The data show 490,000 or so distinct CDR3 sequences, with approximately 20% seen just once and over 45% held by the top ten. The sample was blood. These receptors all come from a man aged 40-49 years with Graves' ophthalmopathy.

In its sample, this clonotype was seen a few times. The rearrangement links TRBV20-1 to TRBJ2-3; 10 bases are a match to TRBD2. Germline V gene sequence: CDR1 DFQATT, CDR2 SNEGSKA (reference sequence). The CDR3 consists of 15 residues. With 3 bases clipped from V and 2 bases from J, the junction kept 5 bases outside the gene matches. Written as DNA, the CDR3 is TGCAGTGCTAGTTACGGGACTAGCGACACAGATACGCAGTATTTT. It is translated as CSASYGTSDTDTQYF.

About this clonotype: A much larger clone differs by one base, so this may be a read error. The chain employs TRBV3-1 and TRBJ2-3; 7 positions match TRBD1. V was pared by 5 bases and J by 1 base, with 15 bases of the junction left unmatched. Germline V gene lookup returns CDR1 LGHDT and CDR2 YNNKEL (reference sequence). The CDR3 covers 18 residues. CDR3 coding DNA: TGTGCCAGCAGCGAGACAGGGCCAGCCCGTCTTCGCACAGATACGCAGTATTTT. It yields the protein CASSETGPARLRTDTQYF.

This clonotype was counted a single time. The genes are TRBV4-3 and TRBJ2-1; maybe TRBD2 (5 bases). The CDR3 covers 15 residues. CDR1 and CDR2 from the germline V gene are LGHNA and YSLEER. V lost 0 bases to trimming and J lost 4 bases, with 10 bases between them. CDR3 in amino acids: CASSQDLRTYNEQFF. CDR3 in DNA: TGCGCCAGCAGCCAAGATCTGAGGACTTACAATGAGCAGTTCTTC.

This clonotype was recorded at least ten times. V is TRBV7-8 and J is TRBJ2-1; tentatively, D is TRBD1 or TRBD2 (5 bases each). The ends were cut back, 5 bases at V and 5 bases at J, with 7 bases in the middle. From germline, CDR1 is SGHVS and CDR2 FQNEAQ. The CDR3 loop spans 12 amino acids. The CDR3 here is CASSRGHNEQFF. CDR3 nucleotides: TGTGCCAGCAGCCGGGGACACAATGAGCAGTTCTTC.

In DNA, the CDR3 is TGTGCCATCAAAGGAATCAACACCGGGGAGCTGTTTTTT. Translating it yields CAIKGINTGELFF. The chain employs TRBV10-3 and TRBJ2-2; the D is unclear. This CDR3 comprises 13 residues. CDR1 is ENHRY, CDR2 SYGVKD, per germline. V dropped 7 bases and J dropped 2 bases, with 8 bases sitting between them.

This clonotype was recorded a few times. The chain links TRBV30 to TRBJ2-3, with a possible D match to TRBD2 (6 bases). The CDR3 runs to 16 residues. Trimming stripped 2 bases from V and 1 base from J, with 16 bases between. Germline values: CDR1 GTSNPN, CDR2 SVGIG (reference sequence). The CDR3 sequence: CAWSTGTGAGTDTQYF. CDR3 in DNA: TGTGCCTGGAGTACCGGGACTGGGGCTGGCACAGATACGCAGTATTTT.

This clonotype occurred many times. The rearrangement uses TRBV7-2 and TRBJ2-1; D unclear. Trimming removed 1 base from V and 0 bases from J, with 10 bases in between. The CDR3 totals 16 residues. In germline, CDR1 is SGHTA, CDR2 FQGNSA. CDR3 DNA: TGTGCCAGCAGCTTAGATTCTGGGCGCTCCTACAATGAGCAGTTCTTC. Translation: CASSLDSGRSYNEQFF. Full variable domain (outside the CDR3, taken from reference TRBV7-2 and TRBJ2-1): GAGVSQSPSNKVTEKGKDVELRCDPISGHTALYWYRQSLGQGLEFLIYFQGNSAPDKSGLPSDRFSAERTGGSVSTLTIQRTQQEDSAVYLCASSLDSGRSYNEQFFGPGTRLTVL.